These T cell receptor beta chains were read from a single sample in a study of human T cells and chemical hapten exposure. One entry per CDR3 protein results from TCRdb running MiXCR on the RACE reads. The sample holds 350,000 to 400,000 distinct CDR3 sequences, approximately 5.1% seen once. Specimen: whole blood, collected in connection with sensitization to the hapten diphenylcyclopropenone (DPC). The receptors originated from a woman aged 45-60 years with alopecia areata. Some clones in this sample may be carry-over from other donors' samples. The CDR3 runs from the conserved cysteine through the conserved F or W. The order of the fields is CDR3 protein, CDR3 DNA, J gene, V gene, CDR3 length, D gene, clone size. D genes are given only for firm matches. The listing skips clone size in some rows; elsewhere it reads once, few, many or a size class.

CSARARQGIYTEAFF | TGCAGTGCTAGAGCCCGACAGGGGATTTACACTGAAGCTTTCTTT | TRBJ1-1 | TRBV20-1 | 15 | TRBD1 | many
CAISGGGSTDTQYF | TGTGCCATTTCTGGCGGGGGGAGCACAGATACGCAGTATTTT | TRBJ2-3 | TRBV10-3 | 14 | TRBD2 | many
CASSPGGLGNQPQHF | TGTGCCAGCAGCCCTGGCGGCCTGGGCAATCAGCCCCAGCATTTT | TRBJ1-5 | TRBV7-2 | 15 | - | many
CAISEGTEQFF | TGTGCCATCAGTGAGGGAACTGAGCAGTTCTTC | TRBJ2-1 | TRBV10-3 | 11 | - | many
CSARPPGLFYEQYF | TGCAGTGCTAGGCCCCCGGGACTCTTTTACGAGCAGTACTTC | TRBJ2-7 | TRBV20-1 | 14 | - | many
CASSSITGADSPLHF | TGTGCCAGCTCGTCAATTACAGGGGCCGATTCACCCCTCCACTTT | TRBJ1-6 | TRBV18 | 15 | TRBD1 | few
CAISEPTSGGQSWGEQYF | TGTGCCATCAGTGAGCCGACTAGCGGGGGTCAATCATGGGGCGAGCAGTACTTC | TRBJ2-7 | TRBV10-3 | 18 | TRBD2 | many
CASSQFDGGNSETQYF | TGCGCCAGCAGCCAGTTTGACGGGGGTAACTCGGAGACCCAGTACTTC | TRBJ2-5 | TRBV4-1 | 16 | - | many
CASGTGDYGYTF | TGCGCCAGCGGAACAGGGGACTATGGCTACACCTTC | TRBJ1-2 | TRBV10-2 | 12 | TRBD1 | many
CSGGLAGAGSYNEQFF | TGCAGCGGGGGACTAGCGGGAGCCGGCTCCTACAATGAGCAGTTCTTC | TRBJ2-1 | TRBV29-1 | 16 | TRBD2 | many
CASVGTSGLPDTQYF | TGTGCCAGCGTGGGGACTAGCGGGTTGCCAGATACGCAGTATTTT | TRBJ2-3 | TRBV12-3/TRBV12-4 | 15 | TRBD2 | -
CASSPGTPLGTQYF | TGTGCCAGCAGTCCCGGGACTCCGTTGGGGACCCAGTACTTC | TRBJ2-5 | TRBV6-2/TRBV6-3 | 14 | - | few
CASSGDRITYNEQFF | TGTGCCAGTAGCGGGGACAGGATTACCTACAATGAGCAGTTCTTC | TRBJ2-1 | TRBV19 | 15 | TRBD1 | -
CASSQDDFRASGANVLTF | TGCGCCAGCAGCCAAGACGATTTTAGGGCGTCTGGGGCCAACGTCCTGACTTTC | TRBJ2-6 | TRBV4-3 | 18 | - | many
CATSRDLGGEAFF | TGTGCCACCAGCAGAGATCTGGGAGGGGAGGCTTTCTTT | TRBJ1-1 | TRBV15 | 13 | - | -
CSARGREGLSYNEQFF | TGCAGTGCTAGGGGGCGGGAGGGACTCTCCTACAATGAGCAGTTCTTC | TRBJ2-1 | TRBV20-1 | 16 | TRBD2 | many
CASWSETGDQETQYF | TGTGCCAGCTGGAGCGAGACGGGCGACCAAGAGACCCAGTACTTC | TRBJ2-5 | TRBV2 | 15 | - | -
CAISEGISGGGTDTQYF | TGTGCCATCAGTGAGGGGATTAGCGGGGGCGGCACAGATACGCAGTATTTT | TRBJ2-3 | TRBV10-3 | 17 | TRBD2 | many
CASSTTSVPYNEQFF | TGTGCCAGCAGTACTACTAGCGTTCCCTACAATGAGCAGTTCTTC | TRBJ2-1 | TRBV12-3/TRBV12-4 | 15 | TRBD2 | many
CASSLPVGGTETQYF | TGTGCCAGCAGTTTACCAGTGGGGGGGACCGAGACCCAGTACTTC | TRBJ2-5 | TRBV28 | 15 | TRBD2 | -
CATFAYEQYF | TGTGCCACCTTCGCCTACGAGCAGTACTTC | TRBJ2-7 | TRBV28 | 10 | - | few
CASPHQGSGHMNTEAFF | TGTGCCAGCCCTCACCAAGGATCTGGACACATGAACACTGAAGCTTTCTTT | TRBJ1-1 | TRBV18 | 17 | - | -
CASSVDGSSYNSPLHF | TGCGCCAGCAGCGTGGACGGGAGCTCCTATAATTCACCCCTCCACTTT | TRBJ1-6 | TRBV5-1 | 16 | - | few
CSAPFRRGGPYEQYF | TGCAGTGCTCCCTTTAGACGCGGGGGACCCTACGAGCAGTACTTC | TRBJ2-7 | TRBV20-1 | 15 | TRBD2 | -
CASSFSGNTIYF | TGTGCCAGCAGCTTCTCTGGAAACACCATATATTTT | TRBJ1-3 | TRBV12-3/TRBV12-4 | 12 | - | many
CASRFSTGGSFPDTQYF | TGTGCCAGCAGGTTCTCAACCGGCGGGAGTTTCCCAGATACGCAGTATTTT | TRBJ2-3 | TRBV12-3/TRBV12-4 | 17 | TRBD2 | few
CSARFQGADYGYTF | TGCAGTGCTAGATTTCAGGGGGCCGACTATGGCTACACCTTC | TRBJ1-2 | TRBV20-1 | 14 | TRBD1 | -
CASSSSGTSPYNEQFF | TGTGCCAGCAGTTCATCCGGGACTAGTCCCTACAATGAGCAGTTCTTC | TRBJ2-1 | TRBV12-3/TRBV12-4 | 16 | TRBD2 | -
CASSQADGGQNTEAFF | TGTGCCAGCAGCCAAGCGGACGGAGGACAGAACACTGAAGCTTTCTTT | TRBJ1-1 | TRBV4-2 | 16 | - | -
CASSPEKGGLNTEAFF | TGTGCCAGCAGCCCTGAGAAGGGAGGATTGAACACTGAAGCTTTCTTT | TRBJ1-1 | TRBV4-2 | 16 | - | few
CASSYRLTGELFF | TGTGCCAGCAGTTACCGGCTTACCGGGGAGCTGTTTTTT | TRBJ2-2 | TRBV6-2/TRBV6-3 | 13 | - | many
CSARHSNEKLFF | TGCAGTGCTAGACACAGTAATGAAAAACTGTTTTTT | TRBJ1-4 | TRBV20-1 | 12 | - | -
CASSGLLVPADTQYF | TGTGCCAGCAGTGGTTTACTAGTCCCGGCAGATACGCAGTATTTT | TRBJ2-3 | TRBV2 | 15 | - | many
CAAGQHNEQFF | TGTGCGGCCGGGCAGCACAATGAGCAGTTCTTC | TRBJ2-1 | TRBV10-3 | 11 | - | many
CASSLLVDRGGGYTF | TGTGCCAGCAGCTTGTTAGTGGACAGGGGAGGAGGCTACACCTTC | TRBJ1-2 | TRBV7-2 | 15 | TRBD1 | few
CAFPTGDTEAFF | TGTGCCTTCCCGACAGGGGACACTGAAGCTTTCTTT | TRBJ1-1 | TRBV24-1 | 12 | TRBD1 | -
CASSQGNPATNEKLFF | TGCGCCAGCAGCCAAGGAAATCCGGCAACTAATGAAAAACTGTTTTTT | TRBJ1-4 | TRBV4-1 | 16 | - | few
CASSSPVGLAEETQYF | TGCGCCAGCAGCTCCCCGGTCGGACTAGCGGAAGAGACCCAGTACTTC | TRBJ2-5 | TRBV5-1 | 16 | TRBD2 | many
CASSPDYDTEAFF | TGTGCCAGCAGTCCGGACTACGACACTGAAGCTTTCTTT | TRBJ1-1 | TRBV3-1 | 13 | - | -
CSVLTDSVNSPLHF | TGCAGCGTACTAACGGACAGTGTTAATTCACCCCTCCACTTT | TRBJ1-6 | TRBV29-1 | 14 | - | many
CASRYQADTQYF | TGTGCCAGCAGATATCAGGCAGATACGCAGTATTTT | TRBJ2-3 | TRBV2 | 12 | - | -
CASTMRTGGAVSYNEQFF | TGCGCCAGCACTATGAGGACAGGAGGAGCGGTCTCCTACAATGAGCAGTTCTTC | TRBJ2-1 | TRBV5-1 | 18 | TRBD1 | many
CASSLGGGPNTQYF | TGTGCCAGCAGTTTAGGGGGAGGGCCGAATACGCAGTATTTT | TRBJ2-3 | TRBV27 | 14 | TRBD2 | few
CASSLSTSGPQETQYF | TGTGCCAGCAGTTTGTCGACTAGCGGGCCTCAAGAGACCCAGTACTTC | TRBJ2-5 | TRBV28 | 16 | TRBD2 | many
CASSLRGQPQHF | TGTGCCAGCAGCTTAAGGGGCCAGCCCCAGCATTTT | TRBJ1-5 | TRBV7-2 | 12 | - | many
CASSPPRRHEQYF | TGTGCCAGCAGTCCCCCGCGGCGGCACGAGCAGTACTTC | TRBJ2-7 | TRBV27 | 13 | - | many
CSAIPDYNEQFF | TGCAGTGCTATCCCGGACTACAATGAGCAGTTCTTC | TRBJ2-1 | TRBV20-1 | 12 | - | few
CAISESGPLEQYF | TGTGCCATCAGTGAGTCTGGTCCGCTCGAGCAGTACTTC | TRBJ2-7 | TRBV10-3 | 13 | - | many
CASSQYDEQFF | TGTGCCAGCAGCCAATATGATGAGCAGTTCTTC | TRBJ2-1 | TRBV3-1 | 11 | - | many
CASSRGRTEAFF | TGTGCCAGCAGTCGGGGACGGACGGAAGCTTTCTTT | TRBJ1-1 | TRBV28 | 12 | - | many
CASSEPRTGGDQPQHF | TGTGCCAGCAGTGAACCACGGACAGGGGGGGATCAGCCCCAGCATTTT | TRBJ1-5 | TRBV2 | 16 | TRBD1 | -
CASSLGIGGYNEQFF | TGTGCCAGCAGCTTAGGGATAGGGGGCTACAATGAGCAGTTCTTC | TRBJ2-1 | TRBV7-2 | 15 | - | many
CATSDRYGHEQYF | TGTGCCACCAGTGATCGTTACGGCCACGAGCAGTACTTC | TRBJ2-7 | TRBV24-1 | 13 | - | -
CASSWGPSRGGYTF | TGTGCCAGCAGCTGGGGCCCCTCGCGGGGAGGCTACACCTTC | TRBJ1-2 | TRBV5-6 | 14 | - | many
CATSVVMDPLIDTQYF | TGTGCCACCAGTGTTGTGATGGATCCCCTAATAGATACGCAGTATTTT | TRBJ2-3 | TRBV24-1 | 16 | - | few